This note documents a single T cell receptor (beta chain) sequence. The sample comes from a study of OX40 agonist ivuxolimab in advanced cancers. Autoimmune disease history or systemic immunosuppression disqualified patients. This CDR3 spans 14 amino acids. Trimming took 3 bases from V and 1 from J; bases not matched to a gene: 1. CDR1 LNHDA and CDR2 SQIVND come from the germline V gene (reference sequence). Produced via immunoSEQ multiplex PCR; TCRdb's table is partial and in-frame only. The table shows roughly 80,000 clones, with around 93% occurring only once. The TCR originated in an adult with an advanced solid tumor such as melanoma, head and neck, liver or kidney cancer. The V and J genes are TRBV19 and TRBJ2-7; 9 bases are a match to TRBD1. The source material was CD4+ or CD8+ T cells sorted from blood, sampled in a trial of the OX40 agonist ivuxolimab. The CDR3 here is CASSIGTGSYEQYF. For the CDR3, the DNA is TGTGCCAGTAGTATCGGGACAGGGTCCTACGAGCAGTACTTC.